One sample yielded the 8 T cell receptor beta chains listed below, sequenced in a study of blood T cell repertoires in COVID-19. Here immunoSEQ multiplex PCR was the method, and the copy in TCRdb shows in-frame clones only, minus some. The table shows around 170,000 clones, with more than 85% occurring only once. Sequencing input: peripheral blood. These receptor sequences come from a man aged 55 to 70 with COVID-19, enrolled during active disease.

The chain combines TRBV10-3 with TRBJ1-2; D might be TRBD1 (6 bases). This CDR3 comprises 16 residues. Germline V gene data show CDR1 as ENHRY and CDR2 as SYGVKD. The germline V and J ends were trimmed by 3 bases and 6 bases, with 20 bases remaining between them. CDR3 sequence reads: CAISDPTKQGPNGYTF. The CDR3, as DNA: TGTGCCATCAGTGACCCGACTAAACAGGGACCTAATGGCTACACCTTC.

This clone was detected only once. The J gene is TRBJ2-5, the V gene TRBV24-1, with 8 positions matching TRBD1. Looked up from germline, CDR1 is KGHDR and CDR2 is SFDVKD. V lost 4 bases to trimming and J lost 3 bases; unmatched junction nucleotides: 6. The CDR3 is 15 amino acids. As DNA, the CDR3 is TGTGCCACCAGTGACCCGGGACAGGCGAAAGAGACCCAGTACTTC. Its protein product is CATSDPGQAKETQYF.

DNA for the CDR3: TGTGCCAGCAGCCAGCAAGGGACAGCGAACACTGAAGCTTTCTTT. Protein: CASSQQGTANTEAFF. V usage is TRBV3-1 (or the pseudogene TRBV3-2) and J usage is TRBJ1-1, with TRBD1 matching 7 bases. With V trimmed by 3 bases and J by 1 base, 5 bases remained unmatched. The CDR3 has 15 amino acids. Germline CDR1 reads LGHDT; CDR2 reads YNNKEL (reference sequence).

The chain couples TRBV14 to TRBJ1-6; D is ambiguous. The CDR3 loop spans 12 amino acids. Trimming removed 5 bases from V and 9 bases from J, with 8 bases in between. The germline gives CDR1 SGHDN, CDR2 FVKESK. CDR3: CASSSVASPLHF. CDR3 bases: TGTGCCAGCAGCTCAGTCGCTTCACCCCTCCACTTT.

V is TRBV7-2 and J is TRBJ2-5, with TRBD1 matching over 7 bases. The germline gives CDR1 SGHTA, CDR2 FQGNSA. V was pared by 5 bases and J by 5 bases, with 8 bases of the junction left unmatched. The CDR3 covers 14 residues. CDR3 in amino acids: CASSSLRGGETQYF. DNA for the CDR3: TGTGCCAGCAGCAGTTTGAGAGGGGGCGAGACCCAGTACTTC.

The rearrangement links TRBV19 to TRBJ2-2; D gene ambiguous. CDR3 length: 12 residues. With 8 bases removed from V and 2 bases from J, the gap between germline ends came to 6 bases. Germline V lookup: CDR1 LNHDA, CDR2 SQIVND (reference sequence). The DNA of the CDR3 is TGTGCCAGTGCCCTAAACACCGGGGAGCTGTTTTTT. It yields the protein CASALNTGELFF.

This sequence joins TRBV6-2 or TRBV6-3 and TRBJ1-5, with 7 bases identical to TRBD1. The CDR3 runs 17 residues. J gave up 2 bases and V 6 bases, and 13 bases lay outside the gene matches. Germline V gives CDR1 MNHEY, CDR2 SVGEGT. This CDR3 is CASSPIYRQGGNQPQHF. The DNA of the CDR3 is TGTGCCAGCAGCCCCATCTATCGACAGGGAGGCAATCAGCCCCAGCATTTT.

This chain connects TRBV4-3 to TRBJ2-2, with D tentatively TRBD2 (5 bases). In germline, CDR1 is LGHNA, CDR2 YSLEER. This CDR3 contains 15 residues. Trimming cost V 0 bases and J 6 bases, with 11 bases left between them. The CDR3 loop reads CASSQDPSSPGELFF. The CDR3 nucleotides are TGCGCCAGCAGCCAAGATCCCTCTAGCCCCGGGGAGCTGTTTTTT.